This T cell receptor beta chain was recovered during a study of tumor-infiltrating lymphocytes in primary liver carcinoma. The overall study: The number of productive TCRbeta reads per sample ranged from roughly 3.65 to 7.5 million and was similar across tissue types. Study results and limitations: The top-250-clone fraction was significantly higher in tumors than in blood (p = 0.039).

Comments on this clonotype: The antigen is undetermined.

Total RNA (roughly 0.45 ug) served as template for TCR beta cDNA synthesis primed by a constant-region primer. ARM-PCR, slightly modified, supplied the TCR beta libraries through three nested multiplex PCR rounds. TRBV1-TRBV30 forward primers paired with a C-beta reverse primer were used in the first two PCR rounds, which ran approximately 10 cycles each. TCRdb re-analysed the multiplex PCR reads in MiXCR, keeping a single row per CDR3 protein. This repertoire shows fewer than 400,000 distinct CDR3 sequences, less than 75% found once; its top ten account for approximately 9%. The V end was cut by 3 bases, the J end by 5 bases, with 7 bases between. The CDR3 totals 13 residues. From germline, CDR1 is KGHDR and CDR2 SFDVKD. Germline DNA was also extracted, while the blood RNA originated from unsorted whole blood. Around 4.1 milliliters of peripheral blood were collected before surgery.

The source is a man aged 35 to 55 with primary liver carcinoma and hepatitis B virus infection. Sequences were obtained from peripheral blood. The rearrangement joins TRBV24-1 to TRBJ2-1; D is unclear. Here the CDR3 DNA reads TGTGCCACCAGTGATGGTCGAGACAATGAGCAGTTCTTC. It yields the protein CATSDGRDNEQFF.